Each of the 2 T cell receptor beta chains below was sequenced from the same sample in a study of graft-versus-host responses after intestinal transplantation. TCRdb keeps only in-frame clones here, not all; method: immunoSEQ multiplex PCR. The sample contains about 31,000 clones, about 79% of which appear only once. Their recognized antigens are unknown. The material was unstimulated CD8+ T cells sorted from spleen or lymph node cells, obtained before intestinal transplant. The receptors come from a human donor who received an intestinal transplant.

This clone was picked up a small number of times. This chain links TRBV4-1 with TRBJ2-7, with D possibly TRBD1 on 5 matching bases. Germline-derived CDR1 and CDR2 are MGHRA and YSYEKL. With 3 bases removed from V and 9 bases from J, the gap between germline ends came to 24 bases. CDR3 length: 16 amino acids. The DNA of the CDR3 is TGCGCCAGCAGCCACTCGATAGGGGATCGCGCCGACGGGCAGTACTTC. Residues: CASSHSIGDRADGQYF.

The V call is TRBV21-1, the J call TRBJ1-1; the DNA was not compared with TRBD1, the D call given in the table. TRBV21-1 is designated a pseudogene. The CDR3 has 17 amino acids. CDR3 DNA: TGTGCCAGCAGCGCGAGGAGAAAGACAGGGCTGAACACTGAAGCTTTCTTT. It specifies CASSARRKTGLNTEAFF.